Following are 20 T cell receptor beta chains from one sample sequenced in a study of blood T cell repertoires in COVID-19. Produced via immunoSEQ multiplex PCR; TCRdb's table is partial and in-frame only. In the table there are over 150,000 clones, more than 80% of which are singletons. The sequencing sample was made of peripheral blood. The source is a middle-aged man with acute or convalescent COVID-19.

This chain joins TRBV13 and TRBJ1-6, with a possible D match to TRBD1 (5 bases). CDR3 length: 14 amino acids. V was trimmed by 1 base and J by 10 bases, leaving 11 bases between them. The V gene's germline CDR1 is PRHDT and CDR2 FYEKMQ (reference sequence). The DNA for the CDR3 is TGTGCCAGCAGCTTAGAAGGGGCTGACTCACCCCTCCACTTT. Its protein is CASSLEGADSPLHF.

V usage is TRBV18 and J usage is TRBJ1-2, with 8 bases fitting TRBD1. The CDR3 is 15 amino acids. Germline V gives CDR1 KGHSH, CDR2 LQKENI. J was trimmed by 3 bases and V by 3 bases; bases with no gene match: 6. This chain's CDR3 is CASSPTGGSHYGYTF. As DNA, the CDR3 is TGTGCCAGCTCACCCACAGGGGGAAGTCACTATGGCTACACCTTC.

V usage is TRBV5-1 and J usage is TRBJ2-7; 8 nucleotides agree with TRBD2. The trim removed 7 bases at V and 3 bases at J, leaving 12 bases unmatched. Germline assignment: CDR1 SGHRS and CDR2 YFSETQ. The CDR3 contains 15 residues. This chain's CDR3 is CASFPGLAGNYEQYF. The CDR3 nucleotides are TGCGCCAGCTTCCCTGGGCTAGCGGGCAACTACGAGCAGTACTTC. The full variable domain, in which reference TRBV5-1 and TRBJ2-7 provide the parts outside the CDR3, is KAGVTQTPRYLIKTRGQQVTLSCSPISGHRSVSWYQQTPGQGLQFLFEYFSETQRNKGNFPGRFSGRQFSNSRSEMNVSTLELGDSALYLCASFPGLAGNYEQYFGPGTRLTVT.

The V and J genes are TRBV18 and TRBJ1-4; 8 bases map to TRBD1. J was trimmed by 8 bases and V by 3 bases; bases with no gene match: 5. This CDR3 has 14 amino acids. Per the germline V gene, CDR1 is KGHSH and CDR2 is LQKENI. The CDR3 DNA is TGTGCCAGCTCACCCGGGACAGGATTCGAAAAACTGTTTTTT. It is translated as CASSPGTGFEKLFF.

The chain has TRBV18 and TRBJ1-5; D not resolved. V was trimmed by 6 bases and J by 3 bases, leaving 9 bases between them. CDR1 and CDR2 (germline): KGHSH, LQKENI. The CDR3 totals 13 residues. CDR3 in amino acids: CASSRNINQPQHF. The CDR3 DNA is TGTGCCAGCTCCCGCAACATCAATCAGCCCCAGCATTTT.

The chain combines TRBV19 with TRBJ2-5, with 11 bases matching TRBD1. Germline CDR1 and CDR2: LNHDA and SQIVND (reference sequence). This CDR3 contains 17 residues. Losses at the gene ends were 4 bases for V and 4 bases for J; bases not matched to a gene: 11. The CDR3 reads CASSNLLRTGGGETQYF. The CDR3 DNA reads as TGTGCCAGTAGTAATTTACTCAGGACAGGGGGCGGAGAGACCCAGTACTTC.

This chain uses TRBV19 with TRBJ2-3; the D gene is possibly TRBD2 (7 bases). Germline V gene lookup returns CDR1 LNHDA and CDR2 SQIVND (reference sequence). V lost 7 bases and J 6 bases, leaving 26 bases between the germline ends. The CDR3 contains 17 residues. Here the CDR3 DNA reads TGTGCCAGTACCGCGGTTGGGGGGGCGAAGGCTAGGGATACGCAGTATTTT. This encodes CASTAVGGAKARDTQYF.

This clone was found many times. This chain uses TRBV5-8 with TRBJ1-5, with D perhaps matching TRBD1 (5 bases). This CDR3 has 14 amino acids. Germline CDR1 SGHTS, CDR2 YDEGEE. Trimming stripped 4 bases from V and 5 bases from J, with 13 bases between. CDR3 coding DNA: TGTGCCAGCAGCCTGAGTGACAGATATCAGCCCCAGCATTTT. Amino acids: CASSLSDRYQPQHF. Supplemented by reference TRBV5-8 and TRBJ1-5, the full variable domain reads EAGVTQSPTHLIKTRGQQATLRCSPISGHTSVYWYQQALGLGLQFLLWYDEGEERNRGNFPPRFSGRQFPNYSSELNVNALELEDSALYLCASSLSDRYQPQHFGDGTRLSIL.

The rearrangement links TRBV24-1 to TRBJ2-3; TRBD2 matches at 9 bases. CDR1 is KGHDR, CDR2 SFDVKD, per germline. CDR3 length: 16 residues. J was trimmed by 0 bases and V by 4 bases; bases with no gene match: 4. CDR3 protein: CATSDPTSGSTDTQYF. Written as DNA, the CDR3 is TGTGCCACCAGTGACCCGACTAGCGGAAGCACAGATACGCAGTATTTT.

V and J are TRBV11-2 and TRBJ1-2; D not certain. Germline CDR1 SGHAT, CDR2 FQNNGV. Trimming stripped 3 bases from V and 7 bases from J, with 9 bases between. The CDR3 has 12 amino acids. The CDR3 nucleotides read TGTGCCAGCAGCTTGCGGGCCGGTGGCTACACCTTC. This translates into CASSLRAGGYTF.

This sequence joins TRBV6-5 and TRBJ1-2; D remains unclear. There are 13 residues in the CDR3. The germline V and J ends were trimmed by 4 bases and 8 bases, with 14 bases remaining between them. The germline gives CDR1 MNHEY, CDR2 SVGAGI. The CDR3, as DNA: TGTGCCAGCAGTTCACTACTCCACTCCGGCTACACCTTC. It specifies CASSSLLHSGYTF.

The rearrangement uses TRBV5-6 and TRBJ2-2, with D unclear. Trimming left V 4 bases short and J 6 bases short, with 10 bases between. The germline gives CDR1 SGHDT, CDR2 YYEEEE. The CDR3 is 13 amino acids. CDR3 DNA: TGTGCCAGCAGCCACGCGGTGGCCGGGGAGCTGTTTTTT. This gives the protein CASSHAVAGELFF.

In DNA, the CDR3 is TGTGCCAGCAGCTACACCCCCTCGGGCAGGGTTGGCTATAATTCACCCCTCCACTTT. Protein product: CASSYTPSGRVGYNSPLHF. The chain combines TRBV7-9 with TRBJ1-6; TRBD1 is a possible D gene (5 bases). V dropped 4 bases and J dropped 3 bases, with 22 bases sitting between them. This CDR3 has 19 amino acids. Per the germline V gene, CDR1 is SEHNR and CDR2 is FQNEAQ (reference sequence). The entire variable domain, with the rest obtained from reference TRBV7-9 and TRBJ1-6, is as follows: DTGVSQNPRHKITKRGQNVTFRCDPISEHNRLYWYRQTLGQGPEFLTYFQNEAQLEKSRLLSDRFSAERPKGSFSTLEIQRTEQGDSAMYLCASSYTPSGRVGYNSPLHFGNGTRLTVT.

V and J are TRBV23-1 and TRBJ1-1; D call uncertain. TRBV23-1 is recorded as an ORF, its role being uncertain. Trimming left V 1 base short and J 5 bases short, with 8 bases between. CDR3 length: 13 amino acids. The CDR3 is CASSQWEETEAFF. Written as DNA, the CDR3 is TGCGCCAGCAGTCAATGGGAGGAGACTGAAGCTTTCTTT.

The chain recombines TRBV5-6 with TRBJ1-1; D unclear. This CDR3 is built from 14 residues. The V and J ends lost 0 bases and 3 bases respectively, with 9 bases between them. The germline V gene has CDR1 SGHDT and CDR2 YYEEEE. CDR3 protein: CASSLGRGYTEAFF. CDR3 nucleotide sequence: TGTGCCAGCAGCTTGGGGCGGGGTTACACTGAAGCTTTCTTT.

The V gene is TRBV19, the J gene TRBJ1-2, with D hard to call. V lost 10 bases and J lost 4, with 28 bases in between. Germline CDR1 reads LNHDA; CDR2 reads SQIVND (reference sequence). CDR3 length equals 17 residues. CDR3 protein: CATRTPDRQYRGYGYTF. CDR3 in DNA: TGTGCCACCCGAACCCCGGACCGTCAATATCGGGGCTATGGCTACACCTTC.

The V gene is TRBV30, the J gene TRBJ1-5; tentative D call: TRBD1 (5 bases). In germline, CDR1 is GTSNPN, CDR2 SVGIG (reference sequence). The CDR3 is made up of 14 amino acids. Between the trimmed V and J ends, which lost 2 bases and 9 bases, there was a span of 17 bases. In DNA form, the CDR3 reads TGTGCCTGGAGTCTGGCCCAAGGGACTTTGCCCCAGCATTTT. Its translation: CAWSLAQGTLPQHF.

The chain uses TRBV7-2 and TRBJ2-7; TRBD2 agrees at 7 bases. V shed 11 bases, J shed 5 bases, and the junction held 6 bases outside the gene matches. CDR1 is SGHTA, CDR2 FQGNSA, per germline. The CDR3 is 11 residues long. The CDR3 reads CAGGGSHEQYV. For the CDR3, the DNA is TGTGCCGGGGGGGGGAGCCACGAGCAGTACGTC.

A single count supports this clone. The chain is built from TRBV10-3 and TRBJ2-5; 7 bases are a match to TRBD2. Germline V CDR1 and CDR2: ENHRY, SYGVKD. V lost 0 bases and J lost 2; bases outside the gene matches: 6. This CDR3 is 16 amino acids long. CDR3 in DNA: TGTGCCATCAGTGAGTCGGGGGGGGGTTCGCAAGAGACCCAGTACTTC. This encodes CAISESGGGSQETQYF.

V and J are TRBV7-6 and TRBJ2-3; TRBD1 is a possible D gene (7 bases). Trimming removed 4 bases at V and 8 bases at J, with 19 bases between. The CDR3 is 15 residues long. Germline V gene sequence: CDR1 SGHVS, CDR2 FNYEAQ. In DNA, the CDR3 is TGTGCCAGCAGCTCATCAGGGGGGACCGGGGGTACGCAGTATTTT. This codes for CASSSSGGTGGTQYF.